This is a list of T cell receptor beta chains from one sample in a study of CD8 T cells in Susac syndrome. Using its own MiXCR run on the immunoSEQ multiplex PCR reads, TCRdb lists one record per CDR3 protein. The data contain approximately 130,000 distinct CDR3 sequences, roughly 89% of them singletons. The specimen was CD8+ T cells from PBMCs. The receptors were sampled from a human donor with multiple sclerosis. CDR3s include the opening cysteine and the closing phenylalanine or tryptophan.

v_gene: TRBV12-3/TRBV12-4
CDR3aa: CASSLVAGGVKTQYF

v_gene: TRBV27
CDR3aa: CASSWGAAGRTQYF

v_gene: TRBV14
CDR3aa: CASSQARGYTEAFF

v_gene: TRBV30
CDR3aa: CAWSVSWGSAEQYF

v_gene: TRBV12-3/TRBV12-4
CDR3aa: CASSLGYNEQFF

v_gene: TRBV19
CDR3aa: CASKAGELFF

v_gene: TRBV29-1
CDR3aa: CSVMLYTGELFF

v_gene: TRBV3-1
CDR3aa: CASSQGSGIYEQYF

v_gene: TRBV7-9
CDR3aa: CASSTGQGIAEAFF

v_gene: TRBV7-3
CDR3aa: CASSFFSRRSTGELFF

v_gene: TRBV7-9
CDR3aa: CASSLWGPTDTQYF

v_gene: TRBV7-8
CDR3aa: CASSSPGQGTYEQYF

v_gene: TRBV2
CDR3aa: CAIPTGGKEQYF

v_gene: TRBV9
CDR3aa: CASSVGTGTIEAFF

v_gene: TRBV4-1
CDR3aa: CASSQEGGASGYGYTF

v_gene: TRBV15
CDR3aa: CATDRQGGIYNEQFF

v_gene: TRBV12-3/TRBV12-4
CDR3aa: CASSPTSSGYTDTQYF

v_gene: TRBV19
CDR3aa: CASSRLAGQETQYF

v_gene: TRBV28
CDR3aa: CASSSPDRGHGYTF

v_gene: TRBV29-1
CDR3aa: CSAQGLNTEAFF